The 31 T cell receptor beta chains below all came from one sample that was sequenced in a study of identical twins. From the 5' RACE reads, TCRdb called clonotypes with MiXCR, one entry per CDR3 protein. In the table there are some 690,000 distinct CDR3 sequences, around 20% of which are singletons. These data were also reused for a study on T cells expressing NK-cell markers.

Sequencing used PBMCs. These TCRs come from a woman younger than 30 in good health.

This clonotype was recorded a few times. This chain connects TRBV10-3 to TRBJ2-7, with D uncertain. Germline loops: CDR1 ENHRY, CDR2 SYGVKD. The CDR3 runs to 12 residues. The V and J ends lost 8 bases and 0 bases respectively, with 8 bases between them. CDR3 DNA sequence: TGTGCCATCGCGAGTACCTCCTACGAGCAGTACTTC. Translated, it gives CAIASTSYEQYF.

This clonotype appeared a few times. The chain employs TRBV7-9 and TRBJ2-3; D gene uncertain. V was cut by 1 base and J by 8 bases, with 10 bases left in between. This CDR3 region has 13 residues. Germline loops: CDR1 SEHNR, CDR2 FQNEAQ (reference sequence). The CDR3: CASSLERSTTQYF. The CDR3 DNA follows: TGTGCCAGCAGCTTAGAGCGTTCAACTACGCAGTATTTT.

This chain uses TRBV27 with TRBJ2-1; D is perhaps TRBD2 (5 bases). The germline gives CDR1 MNHEY, CDR2 SMNVEV (reference sequence). This CDR3 has 16 residues. V was shortened by 1 base and J by 12 bases, with 22 bases between the two germline ends. The CDR3 bases are TGTGCCAGCAGTTTATATACCACGACGGGAATAAGTGTGCAGTTCTTC. Translation gives CASSLYTTTGISVQFF.

This clonotype was observed a few times. The chain combines TRBV11-1 with TRBJ2-1; 7 bases match TRBD2. The CDR3 has 18 residues. The germline V gene has CDR1 SGHAT and CDR2 FQDESV (reference sequence). V lost 6 bases, J lost 1 base, and 15 bases stayed unmatched. CDR3 protein: CASRNARSAGESYNEQFF. The CDR3 DNA is TGTGCCAGCAGGAATGCGCGAAGTGCGGGAGAATCCTACAATGAGCAGTTCTTC.

The CDR3 DNA reads as TGCAGTGCTAGTGGGCTCTTGGCAGGGTTCGGCTACACCTTC. It codes for CSASGLLAGFGYTF. This chain joins TRBV20-1 and TRBJ1-2; weak D call: TRBD1 (5 bases). The CDR3 is 14 residues long. Deletions cut 3 bases from V and 8 bases from J, with 19 bases between. CDR1 is DFQATT and CDR2 is SNEGSKA in the germline V gene (reference sequence).

This clonotype was found many times. The V call is TRBV10-3, the J call TRBJ2-1; no clear D gene. This CDR3 comprises 13 residues. The V end lost 5 bases, the J end lost 0 bases, and 5 bases lay between the germline ends. Germline assignment: CDR1 ENHRY and CDR2 SYGVKD. CDR3: CAISSSSYNEQFF. The CDR3 DNA is TGTGCCATCAGTAGTAGCTCCTACAATGAGCAGTTCTTC.

There are a few counts of this clonotype. J is TRBJ2-7 and V is TRBV25-1; 9 bases align to TRBD1. This CDR3 has 13 amino acids. V gave up 8 bases and J gave up 5 bases; unmatched junction bases: 7. Germline values: CDR1 MGHDK, CDR2 SYGVNS. The CDR3 sequence: CASSWTGVNEQYF. The CDR3 DNA reads as TGTGCCAGCTCCTGGACAGGGGTTAACGAGCAGTACTTC.

This clonotype was observed a few times. V gene TRBV9 combines with J gene TRBJ2-1; 11 bases fit TRBD2. CDR1 is SGDLS and CDR2 is YYNGEE in the germline V gene. There are 15 residues in the CDR3. V was pared by 0 bases and J by 4 bases, with 0 bases of the junction left unmatched. CDR3 sequence reads: CASSVVAGGYNEQFF. In DNA form, the CDR3 reads TGTGCCAGCAGCGTAGTAGCGGGGGGGTACAATGAGCAGTTCTTC.

This clonotype was recorded a few times. The rearrangement uses TRBV9 and TRBJ2-3, with a weak D call TRBD1 (6 bases). Deletions cut 4 bases from V and 0 bases from J, with 18 bases between. Germline values: CDR1 SGDLS, CDR2 YYNGEE. The CDR3 is 17 residues long. The CDR3, as DNA: TGTGCCAGCAGCAGCAACCGACAGGAGACTAGCACAGATACGCAGTATTTT. Translated, it gives CASSSNRQETSTDTQYF.

This clonotype was seen a handful of times. The rearrangement uses TRBV12-3 or TRBV12-4 and TRBJ2-3; D may correspond to TRBD1 or TRBD2 (5 bases each). This CDR3 contains 11 residues. V was pared by 6 bases and J by 14 bases, with 15 bases between. The CDR3 DNA reads TGTGCCAGCAGCCTACTGGGGGTCCCGTATTTT. The encoded protein is CASSLLGVPYF.

V and J are TRBV12-3 or TRBV12-4 and TRBJ2-1; D might be TRBD1 or TRBD2, each matching 6 bases. The CDR3 length is 14 residues. The ends were cut back, 5 bases at V and 6 bases at J, with 14 bases in the middle. The CDR3 DNA reads as TGTGCCAGCAGTATGGGGGGCCCATTCAATGAGCAGTTCTTC. Protein product: CASSMGGPFNEQFF.

The chain links TRBV4-2 to TRBJ1-2; D gene uncertain. Germline assignment: CDR1 LGHNA and CDR2 YNFKEQ. V lost 0 bases and J lost 4, with 12 bases in between. The CDR3 covers 15 residues. CDR3 residues: CASSQDFGGPYGYTF. CDR3 bases: TGTGCCAGCAGCCAAGATTTTGGAGGGCCCTATGGCTACACCTTC.

This clonotype turned up a few times. The chain links TRBV6-2 or TRBV6-3 to TRBJ2-1; D remains unclear. The V and J ends lost 6 bases and 12 bases respectively, with 12 bases between them. There are 11 residues in the CDR3. Germline V gene lookup returns CDR1 MNHEY and CDR2 SVGEGT. Written as DNA, the CDR3 is TGTGCCAGCAGCCCTCTCGTTGCGCAGTTCTTC. Protein: CASSPLVAQFF.

V usage is TRBV5-1 and J usage is TRBJ1-5; 7 nucleotides match TRBD1. The CDR3 runs 13 residues. CDR1 is SGHRS, CDR2 YFSETQ, per germline. With V trimmed by 4 bases and J by 5 bases, 3 bases remained unmatched. This CDR3 reads CASSIGTDQPQHF. The CDR3 nucleotides read TGCGCCAGCAGCATCGGGACAGATCAGCCCCAGCATTTT.

The chain recombines TRBV12-3 or TRBV12-4 with TRBJ2-2, with a weak D call TRBD2 (5 bases). This CDR3 comprises 16 residues. The CDR3 sequence: CGPREGPTRNTGELFF. The CDR3, as DNA: TGTGGTCCCCGGGAAGGGCCTACCCGAAACACCGGGGAGCTGTTTTTT.

On this clonotype itself: Germline is not matched at one junction end, which may reflect a read error. The chain joins TRBV7-9 to TRBJ2-1, with 7 bases identical to TRBD2. Germline V CDR1 and CDR2: SEHNR, FQNEAQ (reference sequence). The CDR3 has 11 residues. The CDR3 protein is CGGSSYNEQFF. The CDR3 nucleotides read TGCGGGGGGAGCTCCTACAATGAGCAGTTCTTC.

The gene calls are TRBV7-2 and TRBJ2-1, with 9 bases lining up with TRBD2. V gave up 2 bases and J gave up 0 bases; unmatched junction bases: 2. Germline-derived CDR1 and CDR2 are SGHTA and FQGNSA. The CDR3 has 16 amino acids. CDR3 in amino acids: CASSLLAGNSYNEQFF. The CDR3 DNA reads TGTGCCAGCAGCTTACTAGCGGGGAACTCCTACAATGAGCAGTTCTTC.

This clonotype was recorded many times. The genes are TRBV29-1 and TRBJ2-5; 9 bases agree with TRBD1. Germline V gene sequence: CDR1 SQVTM, CDR2 ANQGSEA. The V and J ends lost 4 bases and 7 bases, in that order; junction bases with no gene match: 10. The CDR3 is 14 residues long. As DNA, the CDR3 is TGCAGCGTTGCGGGACAGGGCCTCCGAATGACCCAGTACTTC. It codes for CSVAGQGLRMTQYF.

The V and J genes are TRBV12-3 or TRBV12-4 and TRBJ2-7; 8 bases align to TRBD2. After removal of 4 bases from V and 2 bases from J, the junction contained 10 bases not matched to a gene. The CDR3 sequence is 16 residues long. CDR3 sequence (DNA): TGTGCCAGCAGTTCCCGACCGGGACTAGTCACCTACGAGCAGTACTTC. Amino acid sequence: CASSSRPGLVTYEQYF.

The chain carries TRBV7-9 and TRBJ2-1; TRBD2 matches 12 bases. The ends lost 3 bases at V and 6 bases at J; junction bases unmatched: 6. This CDR3 spans 16 amino acids. Germline V lookup: CDR1 SEHNR, CDR2 FQNEAQ (reference sequence). The CDR3: CASSFLQTSGSNEQFF. In DNA form, the CDR3 reads TGTGCCAGCAGCTTTCTCCAGACTAGCGGGAGCAATGAGCAGTTCTTC. Looking up the rest from reference TRBV7-9 and TRBJ2-1 gives the full variable domain: DTGVSQNPRHKITKRGQNVTFRCDPISEHNRLYWYRQTLGQGPEFLTYFQNEAQLEKSRLLSDRFSAERPKGSFSTLEIQRTEQGDSAMYLCASSFLQTSGSNEQFFGPGTRLTVL.

This clonotype was seen a few times. The chain links TRBV20-1 to TRBJ2-3; TRBD1 matches 7 bases. V gave up 0 bases and J gave up 4 bases; unmatched junction bases: 1. The CDR3 is made up of 13 amino acids. Per the germline V gene, CDR1 is DFQATT and CDR2 is SNEGSKA (reference sequence). In DNA form, the CDR3 reads TGCAGTGCTAGAGATCAGGGGGCAGATACGCAGTATTTT. It translates to CSARDQGADTQYF.

This rearrangement joins TRBV5-1 to TRBJ2-7; D gene unclear. This CDR3 comprises 14 residues. Germline V gene data show CDR1 as SGHRS and CDR2 as YFSETQ. Trimming cost V 1 base and J 3 bases, with 11 bases left between them. The CDR3 DNA follows: TGCGCCAGCAGCTTGAGCCGAATGGTCTACGAGCAGTACTTC. As protein: CASSLSRMVYEQYF.

The J gene is TRBJ2-7, the V gene TRBV20-1, with TRBD2 identical over 10 bases. The CDR3 runs to 16 residues. V lost 2 bases to trimming and J lost 2 bases; unmatched junction nucleotides: 9. The germline V gene encodes CDR1 DFQATT and CDR2 SNEGSKA (reference sequence). The CDR3 region has the DNA TGCAGTGCTAGATCCCCCTCGACTAGCGGGCCCTACGAGCAGTACTTC. Encoded protein: CSARSPSTSGPYEQYF.

This clonotype has ten or more counts. This chain connects TRBV12-3 or TRBV12-4 to TRBJ2-5, with unresolved D. Trimming left V 5 bases short and J 5 bases short, with 6 bases between. CDR3 size: 11 residues. The CDR3 DNA reads TGTGCCAGCAGTGTGTTGGAGACCCAGTACTTC. It is translated as CASSVLETQYF.

The chain recombines TRBV20-1 with TRBJ2-4; tentative D call: TRBD2 (5 bases). This CDR3 is 13 amino acids long. Germline CDR1 and CDR2: DFQATT and SNEGSKA (reference sequence). V was trimmed by 2 bases and J by 7 bases, leaving 12 bases between them. The CDR3 spells CSARMAGLNIQYF. CDR3 nucleotides: TGCAGTGCTAGAATGGCGGGCTTGAACATTCAGTACTTC.

V gene TRBV29-1 combines with J gene TRBJ2-1, with 10 positions matching TRBD1. V lost 2 bases and J lost 7; bases outside the gene matches: 8. Germline V lookup: CDR1 SQVTM, CDR2 ANQGSEA. The CDR3 spans 15 residues. The CDR3 reads CSVEPGTGEGNEQFF. CDR3 nucleotides: TGCAGCGTTGAACCAGGGACAGGGGAGGGAAATGAGCAGTTCTTC.

This clonotype turned up a few times. J is TRBJ2-3 and V is TRBV5-1, with 9 bases aligning to TRBD1. J was trimmed by 3 bases and V by 0 bases; bases with no gene match: 5. The CDR3 is 16 amino acids. Germline CDR1 is SGHRS and CDR2 is YFSETQ. CDR3 DNA sequence: TGCGCCAGCAGCTTGGTCGTACAGGGGGCTACAGATACGCAGTATTTT. Its protein product is CASSLVVQGATDTQYF.

The J gene is TRBJ2-3, the V gene TRBV29-1; D unclear. Germline CDR1 SQVTM, CDR2 ANQGSEA. The V end lost 4 bases, the J end lost 5 bases, and 13 bases lay between the germline ends. This CDR3 region has 13 residues. CDR3 nucleotides: TGCAGCGTTGCGGCAAGCCAGAAAGATACGCAGTATTTT. Translating gives CSVAASQKDTQYF.

This chain uses TRBV20-1 with TRBJ1-2, with 7 bases lining up with TRBD1. The CDR3 spans 13 residues. V shed 6 bases and J 4 bases; nucleotides not matched to a gene: 8. Germline V lookup: CDR1 DFQATT, CDR2 SNEGSKA (reference sequence). CDR3 bases: TGCAGTGCAATTGACAGGGAGGGCTATGGCTACACCTTC. Translation: CSAIDREGYGYTF.

This clonotype was seen more than once but under ten times. The V and J genes are TRBV29-1 and TRBJ1-2; D not certain. CDR3 size: 14 residues. Germline values: CDR1 SQVTM, CDR2 ANQGSEA. V lost 2 bases to trimming and J lost 4 bases, with 14 bases between them. CDR3 sequence (DNA): TGCAGCGTTGAATATACAGCTCGGGGCTATGGCTACACCTTC. It yields the protein CSVEYTARGYGYTF.

This clonotype appeared many times. This rearrangement joins TRBV2 to TRBJ1-2; maybe TRBD1 (5 bases). The ends were cut back, 8 bases at V and 1 base at J, with 8 bases in the middle. This CDR3 is 12 amino acids long. Germline CDR1 SNHLY, CDR2 FYNNEI. DNA for the CDR3: TGTGCCAGCGGGGCGATTAACTATGGCTACACCTTC. Its protein product is CASGAINYGYTF.